The 29 T cell receptor beta chains presented below share a single source sample, sequenced in a study of post-analysis software for immune sequencing data. Study-wide results and limits: When patients were compared with controls, about five TRBV segments were more frequent, TRBV5-6, TRBV5-1 and TRBV20-1 among them.

These receptors' targets are unknown. TCR beta cDNA libraries included unique molecular identifiers. TCRdb reprocessed the PCR reads via MiXCR and lists one record per CDR3 protein. The sample lists more than 500,000 distinct CDR3 sequences, approximately 31% occurring once. Source material: blood. The receptors were sampled from a girl aged 2-17 years with multiple sclerosis.

This clonotype was seen ten or more times. The chain uses TRBV5-1 and TRBJ2-6; D is unclear. The germline CDR1 and CDR2 sequences are SGHRS and YFSETQ. V dropped 1 base and J dropped 1 base, with 6 bases sitting between them. This CDR3 contains 15 residues. CDR3 region: CASSLSGSGANVLTF. CDR3 DNA sequence: TGCGCCAGCAGCTTGTCGGGTTCTGGGGCCAACGTCCTGACTTTC.

The rearrangement joins TRBV12-3 or TRBV12-4 to TRBJ1-1; D not certain. Between the trimmed V and J ends, which lost 5 bases and 3 bases, there was a span of 10 bases. The CDR3 extends over 13 amino acids. This chain's CDR3 is CASSTPGYTEAFF. The CDR3 DNA follows: TGTGCCAGCAGTACCCCCGGGTACACTGAAGCTTTCTTT.

This clonotype was recorded a few times. CDR3 in amino acids: CASSRTSDEQFF. CDR3 nucleotides: TGCGCCAGCAGCCGCACTAGCGATGAGCAGTTCTTC. The rearrangement links TRBV5-1 to TRBJ2-1; TRBD2 agrees at 7 bases. The V gene end was trimmed by 4 bases and the J gene end by 8 bases; junction bases not matched to a gene: 3. Germline CDR1 and CDR2: SGHRS and YFSETQ. The CDR3 has 12 residues.

This clonotype was picked up a small number of times. V and J are TRBV5-1 and TRBJ2-7, with no clear D. This CDR3 is built from 13 residues. With 3 bases removed from V and 1 base from J, the gap between germline ends came to 8 bases. In germline, CDR1 is SGHRS, CDR2 YFSETQ. The CDR3 reads CASSYSESYEQYF. CDR3 sequence (DNA): TGCGCCAGCAGCTACTCGGAGTCCTACGAGCAGTACTTC. The complete variable domain, with remaining parts taken from reference TRBV5-1 and TRBJ2-7, reads KAGVTQTPRYLIKTRGQQVTLSCSPISGHRSVSWYQQTPGQGLQFLFEYFSETQRNKGNFPGRFSGRQFSNSRSEMNVSTLELGDSALYLCASSYSESYEQYFGPGTRLTVT.

The rearrangement uses TRBV18 and TRBJ1-6; D is unclear. The V and J ends lost 3 bases and 2 bases respectively, with 8 bases between them. Germline V gene lookup returns CDR1 KGHSH and CDR2 LQKENI. This CDR3 is 15 amino acids long. CDR3 coding DNA: TGTGCCAGCTCACCTGGACGGCCCTATAATTCACCCCTCCACTTT. Translated, it gives CASSPGRPYNSPLHF. The full variable domain, completed using reference TRBV18 and TRBJ1-6, is NAGVMQNPRHLVRRRGQEARLRCSPMKGHSHVYWYRQLPEEGLKFMVYLQKENIIDESGMPKERFSAEFPKEGPSILRIQQVVRGDSAAYFCASSPGRPYNSPLHFGNGTRLTVT.

This clonotype came up a few times. V usage is TRBV29-1 and J usage is TRBJ1-1; 8 nucleotides line up with TRBD1. The CDR3 extends over 14 amino acids. The J segment lost 2 bases and the V segment lost 3 bases, leaving 5 bases of the junction unmatched. Germline V gene sequence: CDR1 SQVTM, CDR2 ANQGSEA. The CDR3 DNA reads as TGCAGCGTTGAGAGGGACAGGATTAACACTGAAGCTTTCTTT. It translates to CSVERDRINTEAFF.

The V gene is TRBV5-5, the J gene TRBJ1-1; no reliable D call. The CDR3 covers 13 residues. The V and J ends lost 5 bases and 0 bases respectively, with 8 bases between them. Germline loops: CDR1 SGHKS, CDR2 YYEKEE (reference sequence). In DNA form, the CDR3 reads TGTGCCAGCAGGGAAGCCATGAACACTGAAGCTTTCTTT. Its translation is CASREAMNTEAFF.

The rearrangement joins TRBV20-1 to TRBJ1-6, with D possibly matching TRBD1 (5 bases). Germline CDR1 is DFQATT and CDR2 is SNEGSKA (reference sequence). This CDR3 spans 15 amino acids. Between the trimmed V and J ends, which lost 5 bases and 6 bases, there was a span of 17 bases. For the CDR3, the DNA is TGCAGTGCTGTGACAGACCGCGCCCTTAATTCACCCCTCCACTTT. It encodes CSAVTDRALNSPLHF.

The rearrangement links TRBV29-1 to TRBJ1-2; no reliable D call. V lost 1 base, J lost 4 bases, and 10 bases lay in between. The CDR3 runs to 13 residues. Germline V lookup: CDR1 SQVTM, CDR2 ANQGSEA. The CDR3 region is CSVEVGPGYGYTF. The DNA of the CDR3 is TGCAGCGTTGAAGTAGGGCCGGGCTATGGCTACACCTTC.

The chain carries TRBV12-3 or TRBV12-4 and TRBJ2-3, with 7 bases that match TRBD2. With V trimmed by 8 bases and J by 4 bases, 6 bases remained unmatched. CDR3 length equals 13 residues. The DNA for the CDR3 is TGTGCCAGCGGATGGACTAGTCCAGATACGCAGTATTTT. Its translation: CASGWTSPDTQYF.

The CDR3, as DNA: TGTACCAGCAGCTTAAGGGACAGGGGCCCCTACGAGCAGTACTTC. Protein sequence: CTSSLRDRGPYEQYF. The rearrangement joins TRBV7-2 to TRBJ2-7; 10 bases map to TRBD1. The CDR3 loop spans 15 amino acids. Germline V CDR1 and CDR2: SGHTA, FQGNSA. V was clipped by 2 bases and J by 2 bases; unmatched bases: 3.

The V gene is TRBV9, the J gene TRBJ2-1, with 9 bases aligning to TRBD2. Trimming removed 2 bases from V and 5 bases from J; junction bases left unmatched: 8. Germline CDR1 SGDLS, CDR2 YYNGEE. The CDR3 runs 16 residues. The CDR3 loop is CASSVSGGRLDNEQFF. CDR3 DNA: TGTGCCAGCAGCGTGAGCGGGGGGCGGCTGGACAATGAGCAGTTCTTC.

There are a few counts of this clonotype. The V call is TRBV10-2, the J call TRBJ2-1; D is perhaps TRBD2 (7 bases). CDR3 length: 15 residues. V was pared by 6 bases and J by 2 bases, with 14 bases between. CDR1 is WSHSY, CDR2 SAAADI, per germline. The CDR3: CASSVSGGPYNEQFF. CDR3 nucleotide sequence: TGCGCCAGCAGCGTGTCGGGGGGCCCCTACAATGAGCAGTTCTTC.

The chain links TRBV6-2 or TRBV6-3 to TRBJ2-3, with a tentative D call TRBD1 (5 bases). The CDR3 sequence is 15 residues long. The germline V gene encodes CDR1 MNHEY and CDR2 SVGEGT. V was trimmed by 6 bases and J by 3 bases, leaving 16 bases between them. The CDR3: CASRTDSWSTDTQYF. CDR3 sequence (DNA): TGTGCCAGCAGGACAGACTCATGGAGTACAGATACGCAGTATTTT.

The chain uses TRBV29-1 and TRBJ1-2; 7 bases fit TRBD1. Germline-derived CDR1 and CDR2 are SQVTM and ANQGSEA. This CDR3 is 12 amino acids long. The V segment lost 6 bases and the J segment 6 bases; nucleotides outside the gene matches: 7. DNA for the CDR3: TGCAGCGTAGAACAGGGGAGGCATGGCTACACCTTC. Translating gives CSVEQGRHGYTF.

The chain employs TRBV12-3 or TRBV12-4 and TRBJ2-3; tentatively, D is TRBD2 (6 bases). The CDR3 runs to 13 residues. V shed 6 bases and J shed 2 bases, with 9 bases lying between them. The CDR3 coding sequence is TGTGCCAGCAGGGGGACTTCCACAGATACGCAGTATTTT. This sequence encodes CASRGTSTDTQYF.

This clonotype was counted a few times. The V call is TRBV12-3 or TRBV12-4, the J call TRBJ2-1; 9 positions agree with TRBD1. The CDR3 has 15 residues. V gave up 2 bases and J gave up 9 bases; unmatched junction bases: 8. The chain's CDR3 is CASSLFTGGLSEQFF. The CDR3 DNA follows: TGTGCCAGCAGTTTATTTACAGGGGGCTTGAGTGAGCAGTTCTTC.

This clonotype was counted only a few times. The J gene is TRBJ2-1, the V gene TRBV11-2; 10 positions match TRBD1. The V gene end was trimmed by 4 bases and the J gene end by 8 bases; junction bases not matched to a gene: 8. The CDR3 length is 15 residues. CDR1 and CDR2 (germline): SGHAT, FQNNGV. The CDR3 region has the DNA TGTGCCAGCAGCTCAGACAGGGGGCTATTCGATGAGCAGTTCTTC. It translates to CASSSDRGLFDEQFF. Full variable domain (outside the CDR3, taken from reference TRBV11-2 and TRBJ2-1): EAGVAQSPRYKIIEKRQSVAFWCNPISGHATLYWYQQILGQGPKLLIQFQNNGVVDDSQLPKDRFSAERLKGVDSTLKIQPAKLEDSAVYLCASSSDRGLFDEQFFGPGTRLTVL.

This clonotype was counted a single time. The CDR3 loop reads CSVARTRYLGELFF. CDR3 bases: TGCAGCGTTGCCAGGACTAGGTACCTCGGGGAGCTGTTTTTT. V gene TRBV29-1 combines with J gene TRBJ2-2; 7 positions agree with TRBD2. There are 14 residues in the CDR3. The V gene's germline CDR1 is SQVTM and CDR2 ANQGSEA. The V segment lost 4 bases and the J segment 7 bases; nucleotides outside the gene matches: 9.

V gene TRBV18 combines with J gene TRBJ2-7; unclear D gene. Trimming removed 3 bases from V and 0 bases from J, with 18 bases in between. Germline CDR1 is KGHSH and CDR2 is LQKENI. The CDR3 covers 17 residues. The CDR3 spells CASSPRLISWSSYEQYF. The CDR3 DNA reads TGTGCCAGCTCACCTCGTCTAATAAGCTGGAGCTCCTACGAGCAGTACTTC.

In this sample, this clonotype turned up a few times. The chain's CDR3 is CSATGTGREQPQHF. Written as DNA, the CDR3 is TGCAGTGCTACGGGGACAGGGAGAGAGCAGCCCCAGCATTTT. V and J are TRBV20-1 and TRBJ1-5; the match to TRBD1 covers 9 bases. CDR3 size: 14 residues. CDR1 and CDR2 (germline): DFQATT, SNEGSKA (reference sequence). V trimming: 4 bases; J trimming: 7 bases; junction bases outside the gene matches: 8.

The chain has TRBV5-1 and TRBJ2-1; D not certain. The CDR3 extends over 15 amino acids. CDR1 and CDR2 from the germline V gene are SGHRS and YFSETQ. V lost 0 bases and J 0 bases, leaving 7 bases between the germline ends. The CDR3 DNA follows: TGCGCCAGCAGCTTGGACGCAAGCTCCTACAATGAGCAGTTCTTC. Translated, it gives CASSLDASSYNEQFF.

V usage is TRBV20-1 and J usage is TRBJ1-1; TRBD1 matches 11 bases. V was clipped by 7 bases and J by 11 bases; unmatched bases: 9. The CDR3 is 12 residues long. Germline lookup yields CDR1 DFQATT and CDR2 SNEGSKA (reference sequence). CDR3 in DNA: TGCAGTGAGGACAGGGGGCTGGGTGGGGCTTTCTTT. It yields the protein CSEDRGLGGAFF.

J is TRBJ1-2 and V is TRBV20-1; a possible D gene is TRBD1 (5 bases). CDR3 size: 12 residues. Germline V gives CDR1 DFQATT, CDR2 SNEGSKA (reference sequence). Trimming shortened V by 3 bases and J by 7 bases, and 12 bases separated the two germline ends. DNA of the CDR3: TGCAGTGCTAGTGTCAGGGAGAGTGGCTACACCTTC. It codes for CSASVRESGYTF.

V and J are TRBV5-1 and TRBJ1-2, with no clear D. The CDR3 runs 13 residues. Trimming removed 4 bases at V and 4 bases at J, with 11 bases between. In germline, CDR1 is SGHRS, CDR2 YFSETQ. The CDR3 loop is CASSVDIIYGYTF. The CDR3, as DNA: TGCGCCAGCAGCGTTGACATTATCTATGGCTACACCTTC.

The chain joins TRBV5-1 to TRBJ1-1, with D unclear. V was trimmed by 2 bases and J by 3 bases, leaving 32 bases between them. CDR3 length: 21 amino acids. CDR1 and CDR2 from the germline V gene are SGHRS and YFSETQ. The DNA for the CDR3 is TGCGCCAGCAGCTTAAGACCTCCCATACCAATAGACGGAGAAAGGGACACTGAAGCTTTCTTT. Translating it yields CASSLRPPIPIDGERDTEAFF.

This clonotype was seen a handful of times. The V and J genes are TRBV5-1 and TRBJ2-1; D uncertain. The CDR3 sequence is 16 residues long. The germline V gene encodes CDR1 SGHRS and CDR2 YFSETQ. V dropped 0 bases and J dropped 7 bases, with 17 bases sitting between them. CDR3 protein: CASSLGGPLPSNEQFF. The CDR3 DNA sequence: TGCGCCAGCAGCTTGGGTGGGCCACTGCCTTCGAATGAGCAGTTCTTC.

This clonotype was observed a handful of times. This chain links TRBV3-1 with TRBJ2-1; D call uncertain. Germline V gives CDR1 LGHDT, CDR2 YNNKEL (reference sequence). The ends were cut back, 0 bases at V and 0 bases at J, with 6 bases in the middle. The CDR3 spans 15 residues. CDR3 in amino acids: CASSQERSSYNEQFF. The CDR3, as DNA: TGTGCCAGCAGCCAAGAACGGAGCTCCTACAATGAGCAGTTCTTC.

The chain combines TRBV7-2 with TRBJ2-1; a possible D gene is TRBD1 (5 bases). The CDR3 length is 13 residues. V lost 5 bases, J lost 4 bases, and 9 bases lay in between. Germline lookup yields CDR1 SGHTA and CDR2 FQGNSA. As DNA, the CDR3 is TGTGCCAGCAGCGGTCGACAGTACAATGAGCAGTTCTTC. Protein: CASSGRQYNEQFF. The full variable domain, with the rest looked up from reference TRBV7-2 and TRBJ2-1, is GAGVSQSPSNKVTEKGKDVELRCDPISGHTALYWYRQSLGQGLEFLIYFQGNSAPDKSGLPSDRFSAERTGGSVSTLTIQRTQQEDSAVYLCASSGRQYNEQFFGPGTRLTVL.